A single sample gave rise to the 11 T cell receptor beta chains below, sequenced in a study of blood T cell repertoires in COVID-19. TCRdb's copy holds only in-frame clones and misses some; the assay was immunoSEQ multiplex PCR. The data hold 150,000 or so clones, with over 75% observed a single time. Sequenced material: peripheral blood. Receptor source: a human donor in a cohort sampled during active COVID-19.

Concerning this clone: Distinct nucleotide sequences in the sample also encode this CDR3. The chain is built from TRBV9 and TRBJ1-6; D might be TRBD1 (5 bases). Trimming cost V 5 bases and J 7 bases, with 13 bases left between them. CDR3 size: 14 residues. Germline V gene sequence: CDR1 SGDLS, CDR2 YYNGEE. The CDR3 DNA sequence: TGTGCCAGCAGTGTTAGGGGTGGCAATTCACCCCTCCACTTT. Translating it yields CASSVRGGNSPLHF.

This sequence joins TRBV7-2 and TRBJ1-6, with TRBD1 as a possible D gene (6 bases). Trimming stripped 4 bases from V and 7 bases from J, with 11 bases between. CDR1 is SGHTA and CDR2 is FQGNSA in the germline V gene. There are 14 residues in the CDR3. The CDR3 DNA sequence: TGTGCCAGCAGCTCGACAGGACGAAATTCACCCCTCCACTTT. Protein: CASSSTGRNSPLHF.

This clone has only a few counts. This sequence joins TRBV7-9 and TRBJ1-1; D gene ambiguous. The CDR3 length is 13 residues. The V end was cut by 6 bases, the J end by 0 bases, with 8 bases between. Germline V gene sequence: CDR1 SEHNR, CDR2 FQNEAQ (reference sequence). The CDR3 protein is CASRRDLNTEAFF. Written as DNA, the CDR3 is TGTGCCAGCAGACGGGATTTGAACACTGAAGCTTTCTTT. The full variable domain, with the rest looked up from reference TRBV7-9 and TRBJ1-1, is DTGVSQNPRHKITKRGQNVTFRCDPISEHNRLYWYRQTLGQGPEFLTYFQNEAQLEKSRLLSDRFSAERPKGSFSTLEIQRTEQGDSAMYLCASRRDLNTEAFFGQGTRLTVV.

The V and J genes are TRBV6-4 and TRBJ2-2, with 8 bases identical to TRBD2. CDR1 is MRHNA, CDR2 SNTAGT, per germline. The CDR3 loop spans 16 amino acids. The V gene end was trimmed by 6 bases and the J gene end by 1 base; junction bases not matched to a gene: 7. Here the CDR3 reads CASRAGAGVNTGELFF. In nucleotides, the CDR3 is TGTGCCAGCAGAGCCGGAGCGGGAGTGAACACCGGGGAGCTGTTTTTT.

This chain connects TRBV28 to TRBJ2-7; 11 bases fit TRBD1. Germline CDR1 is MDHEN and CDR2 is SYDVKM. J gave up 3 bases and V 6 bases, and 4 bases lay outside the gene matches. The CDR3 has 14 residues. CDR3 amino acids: CASRTGTGGYEQYF. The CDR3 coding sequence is TGTGCCAGCAGAACCGGGACAGGGGGCTACGAGCAGTACTTC.

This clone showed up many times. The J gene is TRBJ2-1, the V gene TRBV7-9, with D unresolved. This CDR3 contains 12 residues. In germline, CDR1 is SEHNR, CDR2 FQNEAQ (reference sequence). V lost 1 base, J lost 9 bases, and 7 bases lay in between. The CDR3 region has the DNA TGTGCCAGCAGCTTAGGTCAGGCTGAGCAGTTCTTC. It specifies CASSLGQAEQFF.

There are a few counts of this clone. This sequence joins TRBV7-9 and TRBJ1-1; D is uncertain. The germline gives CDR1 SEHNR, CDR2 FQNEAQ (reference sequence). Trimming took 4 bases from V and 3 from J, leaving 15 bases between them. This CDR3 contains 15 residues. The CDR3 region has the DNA TGTGCCAGCAGCTCCGAGCGAGGATCTTACACTGAAGCTTTCTTT. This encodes CASSSERGSYTEAFF.

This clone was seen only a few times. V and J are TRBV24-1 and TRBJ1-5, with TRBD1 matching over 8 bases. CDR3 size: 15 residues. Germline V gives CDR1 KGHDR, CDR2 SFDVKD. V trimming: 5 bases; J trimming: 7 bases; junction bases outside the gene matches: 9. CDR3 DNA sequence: TGTGCCACCAGTGCCCAGGACAGGGTAAGGCAGCCCCAGCATTTT. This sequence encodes CATSAQDRVRQPQHF.

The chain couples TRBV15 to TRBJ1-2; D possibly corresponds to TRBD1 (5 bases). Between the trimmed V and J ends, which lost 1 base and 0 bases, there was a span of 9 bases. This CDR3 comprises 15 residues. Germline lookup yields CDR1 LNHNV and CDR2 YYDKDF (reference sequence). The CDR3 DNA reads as TGTGCCACCAGCAGAGGTCGGGGGGCTAACTATGGCTACACCTTC. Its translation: CATSRGRGANYGYTF.

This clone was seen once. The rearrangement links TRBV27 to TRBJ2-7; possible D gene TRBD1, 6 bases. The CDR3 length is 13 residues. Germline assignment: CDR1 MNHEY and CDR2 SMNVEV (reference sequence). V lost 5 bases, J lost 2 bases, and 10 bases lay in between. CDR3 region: CASSLPGAYEQYF. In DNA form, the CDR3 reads TGTGCCAGCAGTCTCCCAGGGGCCTACGAGCAGTACTTC.

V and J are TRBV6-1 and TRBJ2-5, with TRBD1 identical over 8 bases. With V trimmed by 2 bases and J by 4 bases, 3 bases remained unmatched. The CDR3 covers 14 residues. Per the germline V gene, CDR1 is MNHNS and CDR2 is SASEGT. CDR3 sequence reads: CASSEQGARETQYF. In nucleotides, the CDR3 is TGTGCCAGCAGTGAACAGGGGGCTAGAGAGACCCAGTACTTC.